This T cell receptor (beta chain) originates from a study of shared clonotypes between healthy human individuals (dated by TCRdb to about 2020). Regarding the complete study: The cohort comprised a couple of women and three men aged 18 to 49 years. Per donor, leukapheresis produced somewhere between about 0.94 and 9.5 billion PBMCs. Per donor, three plates each were used for CD4 naive and CD4 memory, two for CD8 naive, and one for CD8 memory. Different laboratories and diverse techniques were used to prepare libraries and sequence TCR repertoires, to increase sequencing depth and limit assay-specific biases. To estimate repertoire size and how much clonotypes are shared between individuals, the study performed deep sequencing of blood TCR repertoires from a few healthy adults.

Donors were healthy HIV-negative adults with no recently reported acute infections or vaccinations. Only Caucasian adults living in Nashville, Tennessee, USA were represented among the donors. CD4+ T cells were enriched by magnetic negative selection; naive cells were then positively selected on CD45RA, and the negative fraction formed the memory subset. After blood collection by leukapheresis, PBMCs were isolated using Ficoll-Histopaque density gradient centrifugation and then cryopreserved in the vapor phase of liquid nitrogen. Analytical flow cytometry was used to check the purity and quantity of each magnetically sorted T cell population. Genomic DNA was isolated from each sorted fraction and quantified by UV absorbance on a Nanodrop 2000c. Points on this clone: Its recognized antigen is unknown. No qualities accompany the bases; no much larger clone lies one base away.

Overall study results and their limits: Pairwise subsampling led to the expectation that sequencing depth would affect the degree of clonotype sharing among donors. When four donors were compared, the shared fraction of clonotypes was around 5% for naive CD4, around 3.6% for naive CD8, about 2.5% for memory CD4, and roughly 0.4% for memory CD8. Compared with non-shared clonotypes, the clonotypes found in all four sorted-subset donors had higher generation probabilities. Sampling was limited to blood, and TCR repertoires in tissue likely differ from TCR repertoires in blood. Rarefaction of sorted-subset datasets indicated incomplete sequencing despite the large sequencing depth. Naive subsets generally had larger estimated clonotype richness than memory subsets did. Because the study included only a small number of donors, the genetic and exposure-history diversity represented was limited.

Per the germline V gene (reference sequence), SEHNR is the CDR1 and FQNEAQ is the CDR2. The CDR3 holds 15 amino acids from the cysteine to the phenylalanine. Only the CDR3 portion is preserved as DNA: 45 bases, with reading frame beginning at the first base. V loses 5 bases, J loses 8 bases, and the germline ends lie 18 bases apart. Using the deep immunoSEQ assay, multiplex PCR amplified TCR CDR3 regions from genomic DNA. Extracted genomic DNA from each cell subset was distributed evenly across all wells of several immunoSEQ 96-well plates, and each plate was treated as a replicate. Each replicate PCR for sorted subsets received around 200 ng genomic DNA, equal to about 30,000 T cell genomes. The purified libraries were quantified using a Qubit 3.0 fluorometer, sized with a Bioanalyzer 2100, and then quantified again using the KAPA Library Quantification kit. A separate single-read 150-cycle Illumina NextSeq 550 flow cell was used to sequence each immunoSEQ 96-well plate. Regarding the original processing steps: The immunoSEQ output contained only junctional sequences without quality scores, so filtering could not match that applied to full-length reads. To assign V/J genes and CDR3, sequences were annotated using PyIR, a Python wrapper for IgBLAST v1.9, with IMGT germline references. Reads were removed for weak V/J assignments (E-value above 1e-6), missing CDR3, stop codons, out-of-frame junctions, or ambiguous translated residues. A V3J clonotype was defined by an identical inferred V gene, J gene, and CDR3 amino acid sequence. Percentage overlap between repertoires was calculated by dividing the number of shared unique clonotypes by the size of the smaller repertoire. Three approaches were used to assess repertoire richness: RTK rarefaction, the Chao1 estimator, and Recon v2.1 estimates of unobserved clonotypes. OLGA was used to compute generation probabilities for all TCRbeta clonotypes that the gDNA method yielded from a few donors. TCRdb mirrors the immuneACCESS table, restricted to in-frame sequences. Some clones are absent from its copies; in checked studies, under half trace to an unresolved V gene, and the reason for the others is unknown. The V and J calls and clone size are taken from that table; D and trimming were inferred from the DNA. The sample table contains roughly 1,000,000 clones; only one count was recorded for about 80% of them. Jointly, the top ten make up 0.4% to 0.55% of the sample.

The TCR sequence derives from a young man in good health. Some clones in this sample may be carry-over from other donors' samples. This chain joins TRBV7-9 to TRBJ1-4, and TRBD1 may be the D gene, going by 6 matching bases. Sequenced sample: memory CD4+ T cells from PBMCs. What the cell subset or site label conveys for this sample: CD45RA-negative fraction. The CDR3 corresponds to CASSPGTPVGEKLFF. At the DNA level, the sequence is TGTGCCAGCAGCCCCGGGACACCGGTAGGGGAAAAACTGTTTTTT.